This TCR beta chain was identified in a study of blood T cell repertoires in COVID-19. At the level of the study: Researchers got acute and convalescent COVID-19 samples from the United States, Italy and Spain. PBMCs, B-cell-depleted T cells, or T cells were the source of the cDNA or gDNA that made up the material.

With regard to this clone: Other nucleotide sequences from this sample produce the same CDR3.

The protocol was immunoSEQ multiplex PCR, while the TCRdb copy is restricted to in-frame clones and leaves out a portion. The sample consists of a few hundred thousand clones, about nine tenths of them appearing once. Across 24 US areas, participants ranged in age from about 18 to 90 years. Assignment of participants to cohorts was predicated upon participant-reported clinical history. V lost 0 bases, J lost 0 bases, and 6 bases lay in between. The CDR3 is 16 residues long. CDR1 MGHRA and CDR2 YSYEKL come from the germline V gene. This TCR derives from a woman between 45 and 65 years old who had been exposed to COVID-19. Sequenced material: PBMCs or T cells enriched from blood (not recorded which). This chain links TRBV4-1 with TRBJ1-6; no reliable D call. The CDR3 region has the DNA TGCGCCAGCAGCCAAGATCGGAGCTCCTATAATTCACCCCTCCACTTT. It codes for CASSQDRSSYNSPLHF.